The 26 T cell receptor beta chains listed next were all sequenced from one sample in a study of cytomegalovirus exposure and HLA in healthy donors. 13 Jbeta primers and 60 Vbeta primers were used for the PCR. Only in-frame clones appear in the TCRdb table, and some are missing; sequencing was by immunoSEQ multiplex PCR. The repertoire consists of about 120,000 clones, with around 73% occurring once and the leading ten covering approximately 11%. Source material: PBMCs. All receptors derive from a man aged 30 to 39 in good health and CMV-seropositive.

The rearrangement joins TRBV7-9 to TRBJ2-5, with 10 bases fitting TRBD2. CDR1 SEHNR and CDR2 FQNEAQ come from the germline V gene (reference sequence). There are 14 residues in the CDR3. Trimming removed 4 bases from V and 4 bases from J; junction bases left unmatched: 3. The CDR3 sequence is CASSSSGGGETQYF. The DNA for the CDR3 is TGTGCCAGCAGCTCCAGCGGGGGGGGAGAGACCCAGTACTTC.

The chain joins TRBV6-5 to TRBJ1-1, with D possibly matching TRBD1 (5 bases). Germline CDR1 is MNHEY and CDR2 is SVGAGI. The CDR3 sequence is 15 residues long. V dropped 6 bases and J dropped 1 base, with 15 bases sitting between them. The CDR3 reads CASRPQVLRNTEAFF. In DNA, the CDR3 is TGTGCCAGCAGGCCACAGGTGTTGAGGAACACTGAAGCTTTCTTT.

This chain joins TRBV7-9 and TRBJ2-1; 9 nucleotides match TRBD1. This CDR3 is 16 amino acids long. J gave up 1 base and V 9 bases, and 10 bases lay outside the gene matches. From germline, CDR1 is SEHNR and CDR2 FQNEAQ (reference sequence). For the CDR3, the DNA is TGTGCCAGTATACCCCCGGGACAGGGTTCCTACAATGAGCAGTTCTTC. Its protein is CASIPPGQGSYNEQFF.

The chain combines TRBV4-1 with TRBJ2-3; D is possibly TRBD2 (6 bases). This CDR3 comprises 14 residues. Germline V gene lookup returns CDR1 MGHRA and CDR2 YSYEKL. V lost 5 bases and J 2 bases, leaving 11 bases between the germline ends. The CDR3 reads CASSYSGLTDTQYF. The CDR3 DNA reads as TGCGCCAGCAGCTATAGCGGTCTCACAGATACGCAGTATTTT.

DNA for the CDR3: TGCAGCGTGGGACTAGCGGCCTACAATGAGCAGTTCTTC. Translating it yields CSVGLAAYNEQFF. This rearrangement joins TRBV29-1 to TRBJ2-1, with 11 positions matching TRBD2. Germline loops: CDR1 SQVTM, CDR2 ANQGSEA. V trimming: 6 bases; J trimming: 2 bases; junction bases outside the gene matches: 0. The CDR3 is 13 amino acids.

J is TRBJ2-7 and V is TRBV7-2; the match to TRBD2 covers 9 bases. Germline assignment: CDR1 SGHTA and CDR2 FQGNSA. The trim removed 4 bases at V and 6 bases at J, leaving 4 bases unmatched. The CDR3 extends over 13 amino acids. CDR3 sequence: CASSSGTSLEQYF. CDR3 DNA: TGTGCCAGCAGCTCCGGGACTAGCCTCGAGCAGTACTTC.

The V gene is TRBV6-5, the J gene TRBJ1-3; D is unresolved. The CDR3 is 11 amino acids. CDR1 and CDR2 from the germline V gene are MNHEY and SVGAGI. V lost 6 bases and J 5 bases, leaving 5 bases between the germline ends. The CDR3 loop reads CASRLRNTIYF. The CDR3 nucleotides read TGTGCCAGCAGACTTCGAAACACCATATATTTT.

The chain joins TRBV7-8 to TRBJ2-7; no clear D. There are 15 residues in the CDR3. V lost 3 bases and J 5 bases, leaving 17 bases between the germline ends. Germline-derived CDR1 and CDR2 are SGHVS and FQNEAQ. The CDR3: CASSFPAGMAHEQYF. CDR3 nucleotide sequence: TGTGCCAGCAGCTTTCCGGCAGGCATGGCCCACGAGCAGTACTTC.

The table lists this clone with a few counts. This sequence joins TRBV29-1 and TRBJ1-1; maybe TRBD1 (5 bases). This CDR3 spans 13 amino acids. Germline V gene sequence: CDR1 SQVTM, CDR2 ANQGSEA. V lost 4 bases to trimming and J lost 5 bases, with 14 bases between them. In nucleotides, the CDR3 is TGCAGCGTTGCTCTGGGGCAGCGTACTGAAGCTTTCTTT. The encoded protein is CSVALGQRTEAFF.

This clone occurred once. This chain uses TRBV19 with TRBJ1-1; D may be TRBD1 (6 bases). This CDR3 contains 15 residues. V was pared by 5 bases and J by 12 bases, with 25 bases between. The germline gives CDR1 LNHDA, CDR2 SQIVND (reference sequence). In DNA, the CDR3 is TGTGCCAGTAGTCCGGGATATGGAGCAGGGGCAATTCCTTTCTTT. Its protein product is CASSPGYGAGAIPFF.

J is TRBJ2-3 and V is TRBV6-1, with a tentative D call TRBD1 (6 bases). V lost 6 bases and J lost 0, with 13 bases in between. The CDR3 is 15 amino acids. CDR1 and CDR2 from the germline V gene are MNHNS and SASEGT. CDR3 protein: CASRINRESTDTQYF. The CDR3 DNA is TGTGCCAGCAGGATTAACAGGGAAAGCACAGATACGCAGTATTTT.

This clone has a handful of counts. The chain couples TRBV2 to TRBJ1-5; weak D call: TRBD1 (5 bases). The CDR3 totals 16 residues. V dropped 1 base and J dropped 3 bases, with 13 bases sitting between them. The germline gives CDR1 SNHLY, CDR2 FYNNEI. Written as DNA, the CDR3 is TGTGCCAGCAGTGAAGGGTCGTTAGGGGTCAATCAGCCCCAGCATTTT. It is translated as CASSEGSLGVNQPQHF.

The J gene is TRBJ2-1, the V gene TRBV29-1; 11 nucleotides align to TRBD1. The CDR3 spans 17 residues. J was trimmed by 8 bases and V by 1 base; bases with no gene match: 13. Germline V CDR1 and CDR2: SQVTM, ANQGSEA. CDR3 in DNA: TGCAGCGTTGAAGGGATGGATGGGACAGGGGGTTTAGATGAGCAGTTCTTC. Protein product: CSVEGMDGTGGLDEQFF.

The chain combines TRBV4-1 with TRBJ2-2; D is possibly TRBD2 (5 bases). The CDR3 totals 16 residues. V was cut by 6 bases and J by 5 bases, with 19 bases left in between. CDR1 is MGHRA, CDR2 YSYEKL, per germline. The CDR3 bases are TGCGCCAGCAGACTCGGTGGCCAGCGGCTAACCGGGGAGCTGTTTTTT. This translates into CASRLGGQRLTGELFF.

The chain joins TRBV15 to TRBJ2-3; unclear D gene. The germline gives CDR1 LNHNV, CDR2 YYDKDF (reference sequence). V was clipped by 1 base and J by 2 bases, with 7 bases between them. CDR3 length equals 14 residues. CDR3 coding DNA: TGTGCCACCAGCAGAGTACCCTACACAGATACGCAGTATTTT. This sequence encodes CATSRVPYTDTQYF.

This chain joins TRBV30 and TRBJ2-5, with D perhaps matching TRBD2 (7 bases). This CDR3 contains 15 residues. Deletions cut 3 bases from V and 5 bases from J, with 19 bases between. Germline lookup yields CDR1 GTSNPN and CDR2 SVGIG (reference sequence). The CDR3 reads CAWRGGGSGGETQYF. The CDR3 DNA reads TGTGCCTGGAGGGGAGGGGGGAGCGGCGGGGAGACCCAGTACTTC.

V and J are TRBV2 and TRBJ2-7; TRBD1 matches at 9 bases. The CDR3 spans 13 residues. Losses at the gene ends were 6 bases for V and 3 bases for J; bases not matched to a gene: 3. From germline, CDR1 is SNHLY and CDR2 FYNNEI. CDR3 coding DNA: TGTGCCAGCAGGACAGGGGGTCACTACGAGCAGTACTTC. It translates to CASRTGGHYEQYF.

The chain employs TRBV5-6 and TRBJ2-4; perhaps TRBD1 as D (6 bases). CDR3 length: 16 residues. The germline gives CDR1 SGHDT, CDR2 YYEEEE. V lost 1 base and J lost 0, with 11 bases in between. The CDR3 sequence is CASSLWAGVAKNIQYF. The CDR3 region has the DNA TGTGCCAGCAGCTTGTGGGCAGGGGTAGCCAAAAACATTCAGTACTTC.

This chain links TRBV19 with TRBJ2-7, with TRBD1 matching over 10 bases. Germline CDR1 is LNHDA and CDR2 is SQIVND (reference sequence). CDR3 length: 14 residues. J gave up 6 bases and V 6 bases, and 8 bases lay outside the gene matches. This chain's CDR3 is CASRVAGTGAEQYF. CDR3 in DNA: TGTGCCAGTAGGGTAGCCGGGACAGGGGCCGAGCAGTACTTC.

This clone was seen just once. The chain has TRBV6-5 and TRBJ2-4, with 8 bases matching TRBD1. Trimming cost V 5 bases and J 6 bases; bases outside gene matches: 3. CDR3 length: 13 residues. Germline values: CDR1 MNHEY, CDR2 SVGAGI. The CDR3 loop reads CASSAGQGNIQYF. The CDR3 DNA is TGTGCCAGCAGTGCCGGACAGGGAAACATTCAGTACTTC.

In DNA form, the CDR3 reads TGTGCCAGCAGTGGAACCGCGGGAAATGAAAAACTGTTTTTT. Translated: CASSGTAGNEKLFF. The chain joins TRBV25-1 to TRBJ1-4; no definite D call. Germline-derived CDR1 and CDR2 are MGHDK and SYGVNS. CDR3 length: 14 residues. Deletions cut 4 bases from V and 5 bases from J, with 11 bases between.

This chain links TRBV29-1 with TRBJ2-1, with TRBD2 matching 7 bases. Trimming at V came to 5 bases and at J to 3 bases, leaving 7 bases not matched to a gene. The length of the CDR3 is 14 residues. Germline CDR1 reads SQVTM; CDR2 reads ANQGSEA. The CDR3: CSVLFAGVYNEQFF. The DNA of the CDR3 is TGCAGCGTTTTGTTTGCGGGAGTCTACAATGAGCAGTTCTTC.

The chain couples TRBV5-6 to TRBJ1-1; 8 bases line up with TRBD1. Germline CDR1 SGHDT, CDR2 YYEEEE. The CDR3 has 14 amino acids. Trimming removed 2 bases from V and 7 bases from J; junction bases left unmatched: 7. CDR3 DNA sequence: TGTGCCAGCAGCTTCGGGACAGGACGGGGTGAAGCTTTCTTT. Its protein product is CASSFGTGRGEAFF.

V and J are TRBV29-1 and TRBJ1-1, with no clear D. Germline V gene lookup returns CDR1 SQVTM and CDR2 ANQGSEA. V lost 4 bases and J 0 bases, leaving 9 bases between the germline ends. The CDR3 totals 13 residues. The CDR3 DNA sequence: TGCAGCGTTGTGCGGCCGCTGAACACTGAAGCTTTCTTT. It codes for CSVVRPLNTEAFF.

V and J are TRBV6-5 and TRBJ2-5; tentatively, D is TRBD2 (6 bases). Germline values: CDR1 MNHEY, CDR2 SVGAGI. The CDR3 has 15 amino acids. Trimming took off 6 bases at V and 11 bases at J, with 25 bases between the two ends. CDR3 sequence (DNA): TGTGCCAGCAGATTGCGTACCGGGACTCCTGAACCACAGTACTTC. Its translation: CASRLRTGTPEPQYF.

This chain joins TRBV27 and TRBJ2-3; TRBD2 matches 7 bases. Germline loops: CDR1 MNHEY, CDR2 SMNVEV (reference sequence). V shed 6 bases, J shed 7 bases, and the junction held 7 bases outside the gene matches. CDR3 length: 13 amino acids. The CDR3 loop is CASRGRATHTQYF. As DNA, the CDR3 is TGTGCCAGCAGAGGGAGGGCCACCCATACGCAGTATTTT.